A single sample is the source of the 21 T cell receptor beta chains below, sequenced in a study of blood T cell repertoires in COVID-19. Sequencing was performed with immunoSEQ multiplex PCR; in TCRdb, only in-frame clones are kept and a portion is missing. The repertoire holds about 200,000 clones, roughly 84% seen once, with 1.9% in the top ten. Sequences were obtained from peripheral blood. The receptors come from a middle-aged man with active or convalescent COVID-19.

This chain uses TRBV27 with TRBJ2-2; no reliable D call. Trimming stripped 6 bases from V and 7 bases from J, with 12 bases between. Germline V lookup: CDR1 MNHEY, CDR2 SMNVEV (reference sequence). The CDR3 has 13 amino acids. The DNA for the CDR3 is TGTGCCAGCAGCCCCCTTCGCTACGGGGAGCTGTTTTTT. Translated: CASSPLRYGELFF.

The chain recombines TRBV30 with TRBJ2-3, with 7 bases lining up with TRBD1. Per germline, CDR1 GTSNPN and CDR2 SVGIG (reference sequence). The CDR3 covers 14 residues. V shed 0 bases, J shed 0 bases, and the junction held 0 bases outside the gene matches. The CDR3 coding sequence is TGTGCCTGGAGTGTGGGACAGAGCACAGATACGCAGTATTTT. Translation gives CAWSVGQSTDTQYF.

This chain connects TRBV10-2 to TRBJ2-3; 11 positions match TRBD2. The CDR3 has 15 residues. Trimming cost V 3 bases and J 6 bases; bases outside gene matches: 5. The germline V gene has CDR1 WSHSY and CDR2 SAAADI. CDR3 nucleotides: TGCGCCAGCAGTGAATGGGGACTAGCGGTTGATACGCAGTATTTT. This gives the protein CASSEWGLAVDTQYF.

This clone was recorded only once. The chain recombines TRBV10-3 with TRBJ2-3; the D gene is possibly TRBD2 (5 bases). Trimming removed 9 bases from V and 5 bases from J, with 18 bases in between. CDR1 ENHRY and CDR2 SYGVKD come from the germline V gene. The CDR3 runs 14 residues. The CDR3 nucleotides are TGTGCCATTACGAAACTCGGAGGCAGAGATACGCAGTATTTT. Translated, it gives CAITKLGGRDTQYF.

This clone was counted once. The rearrangement joins TRBV5-1 to TRBJ2-1; the match to TRBD1 covers 11 bases. The CDR3 consists of 15 residues. Trimming removed 4 bases from V and 4 bases from J; junction bases left unmatched: 4. CDR1 is SGHRS, CDR2 YFSETQ, per germline. The CDR3 here is CASSPDRGLYNEQFF. The DNA for the CDR3 is TGCGCCAGCAGCCCGGACAGGGGGCTTTACAATGAGCAGTTCTTC.

The chain employs TRBV10-1 and TRBJ2-1; D possibly corresponds to TRBD2 (6 bases). Germline V gives CDR1 WNHNN, CDR2 SYGVQD (reference sequence). The CDR3 loop spans 16 amino acids. V was clipped by 6 bases and J by 5 bases, with 20 bases between them. CDR3 region: CASSPLVAALDNEQFF. The CDR3 bases are TGCGCCAGCAGCCCCTTGGTAGCGGCGCTTGACAATGAGCAGTTCTTC.

This clone was detected only once. The chain recombines TRBV9 with TRBJ1-4; D call uncertain. The germline V gene encodes CDR1 SGDLS and CDR2 YYNGEE. V lost 4 bases and J 10 bases, leaving 14 bases between the germline ends. The CDR3 covers 13 residues. CDR3 nucleotide sequence: TGTGCCAGCAGCCCCCAGGCGCGGGGAAAACTGTTTTTT. Translation: CASSPQARGKLFF.

The V gene is TRBV19, the J gene TRBJ2-7, with 7 bases fitting TRBD2. J was trimmed by 2 bases and V by 3 bases; bases with no gene match: 7. The V gene's germline CDR1 is LNHDA and CDR2 SQIVND (reference sequence). This CDR3 is built from 15 residues. The CDR3: CASSMGGGLTYEQYF. The CDR3 DNA reads as TGTGCCAGTAGTATGGGGGGGGGTCTAACCTACGAGCAGTACTTC. The full variable domain, completed using reference TRBV19 and TRBJ2-7, is DGGITQSPKYLFRKEGQNVTLSCEQNLNHDAMYWYRQDPGQGLRLIYYSQIVNDFQKGDIAEGYSVSREKKESFPLTVTSAQKNPTAFYLCASSMGGGLTYEQYFGPGTRLTVT.

V is TRBV11-3 and J is TRBJ1-2; possible D gene TRBD1, 6 bases. Deletions cut 0 bases from V and 6 bases from J, with 20 bases between. The germline gives CDR1 SGHNT, CDR2 YENEEA. The CDR3 is 17 amino acids. The CDR3 spells CASSLDGGVRGRNGYTF. CDR3 bases: TGTGCCAGCAGCTTAGATGGAGGCGTCAGGGGTCGGAATGGCTACACCTTC.

The J gene is TRBJ1-2, the V gene TRBV28; D is undetermined. V was shortened by 4 bases and J by 0 bases, with 15 bases between the two germline ends. The V gene's germline CDR1 is MDHEN and CDR2 SYDVKM. CDR3 size: 16 residues. The CDR3 loop reads CASSSGGPLTNYGYTF. Here the CDR3 DNA reads TGTGCCAGCAGTTCCGGCGGGCCCCTGACTAACTATGGCTACACCTTC.

The J gene is TRBJ2-3, the V gene TRBV6-6, with 11 bases lining up with TRBD1. CDR3 length: 16 residues. Per germline, CDR1 MNHNY and CDR2 SVGAGI (reference sequence). The V segment lost 6 bases and the J segment 1 base; nucleotides outside the gene matches: 6. The CDR3 region is CASSFLGQGGTDTQYF. In DNA, the CDR3 is TGTGCCAGCAGCTTCTTGGGACAGGGGGGCACAGATACGCAGTATTTT.

The chain joins TRBV9 to TRBJ2-6; D is perhaps TRBD2 (6 bases). The CDR3 covers 18 residues. Between the trimmed V and J ends, which lost 3 bases and 0 bases, there was a span of 16 bases. Germline loops: CDR1 SGDLS, CDR2 YYNGEE. The CDR3 region is CASSAQPGLSSGANVLTF. In DNA form, the CDR3 reads TGTGCCAGCAGCGCTCAACCGGGACTCAGCTCTGGGGCCAACGTCCTGACTTTC.

V and J are TRBV2 and TRBJ2-6; no clear D. This CDR3 has 15 residues. Germline assignment: CDR1 SNHLY and CDR2 FYNNEI. Between the trimmed V and J ends, which lost 4 bases and 1 base, there was a span of 8 bases. CDR3 sequence reads: CASSALLSGANVLTF. CDR3 DNA sequence: TGTGCCAGCAGTGCACTTCTGTCTGGGGCCAACGTCCTGACTTTC.

There are many counts of this clone. The chain is built from TRBV7-9 and TRBJ1-1; D possibly corresponds to TRBD1 (5 bases). The CDR3 loop spans 12 amino acids. V lost 4 bases, J lost 13 bases, and 16 bases lay in between. CDR1 SEHNR and CDR2 FQNEAQ come from the germline V gene (reference sequence). Here the CDR3 DNA reads TGTGCCAGCAGCTCAGGGATAATAGTTGGTTTCTTT. It yields the protein CASSSGIIVGFF.

V and J are TRBV5-4 and TRBJ2-3; no clear D. The germline V and J ends were trimmed by 4 bases and 2 bases, with 14 bases remaining between them. Germline V lookup: CDR1 SGHNT, CDR2 YYREEE (reference sequence). The CDR3 runs 15 residues. The CDR3 reads CASSPHNRVTDTQYF. CDR3 nucleotides: TGTGCCAGCAGCCCTCATAATCGGGTCACAGATACGCAGTATTTT. Combining the CDR3 with reference TRBV5-4 and TRBJ2-3 gives the whole variable domain ETGVTQSPTHLIKTRGQQVTLRCSSQSGHNTVSWYQQALGQGPQFIFQYYREEENGRGNFPPRFSGLQFPNYSSELNVNALELDDSALYLCASSPHNRVTDTQYFGPGTRLTVL.

The gene calls are TRBV5-6 and TRBJ1-4; D ambiguous. The germline CDR1 and CDR2 sequences are SGHDT and YYEEEE. The CDR3 is 11 residues long. V was pared by 4 bases and J by 4 bases, with 2 bases between. The chain's CDR3 is CASSRNEKLFF. CDR3 coding DNA: TGTGCCAGCAGCCGTAATGAAAAACTGTTTTTT.

The rearrangement uses TRBV5-1 and TRBJ1-4, with no clear D. CDR1 is SGHRS, CDR2 YFSETQ, per germline. The V gene lost 10 bases and the J gene lost 3 bases, with 10 bases spanning the gap. This CDR3 comprises 12 residues. CDR3 sequence (DNA): TGCGCCGGCCTGAGGGCTAATGAAAAACTGTTTTTT. Amino acid sequence: CAGLRANEKLFF.

The chain combines TRBV15 with TRBJ2-2; D is unclear. There are 13 residues in the CDR3. Per germline, CDR1 LNHNV and CDR2 YYDKDF (reference sequence). V shed 0 bases and J shed 8 bases, with 7 bases lying between them. CDR3 sequence (DNA): TGTGCCACCAGCAGAGATCGTCCTGGGGAGCTGTTTTTT. Translating it yields CATSRDRPGELFF.

The chain carries TRBV4-2 and TRBJ2-7; maybe TRBD2 (5 bases). Trimming removed 1 base from V and 0 bases from J, with 7 bases in between. From germline, CDR1 is LGHNA and CDR2 YNFKEQ. CDR3 length: 14 residues. This CDR3 is CASSQGDYSYEQYF. CDR3 sequence (DNA): TGTGCCAGCAGCCAAGGTGACTACTCCTACGAGCAGTACTTC.

The chain recombines TRBV7-9 with TRBJ1-4; D might be TRBD1 (5 bases). Germline V gene sequence: CDR1 SEHNR, CDR2 FQNEAQ (reference sequence). V lost 1 base, J lost 8 bases, and 11 bases lay in between. This CDR3 has 14 amino acids. The CDR3 DNA sequence: TGTGCCAGCAGCTTAGGTGCCAGGGTAGAAAAACTGTTTTTT. As protein: CASSLGARVEKLFF.

The CDR3 here is CATSDVAGGSYGYTF. CDR3 bases: TGTGCCACCAGTGATGTGGCAGGGGGCAGTTATGGCTACACCTTC. This rearrangement joins TRBV24-1 to TRBJ1-2; 8 nucleotides line up with TRBD1. Germline CDR1 reads KGHDR; CDR2 reads SFDVKD. CDR3 length equals 15 residues. V gave up 3 bases and J gave up 5 bases; unmatched junction bases: 7.